The 8 T cell receptor beta chains listed next were all sequenced from one sample in a study of siplizumab effects on memory and regulatory T cells. TCRdb's copy holds only in-frame clones and misses some; the assay was immunoSEQ multiplex PCR. Of some 100,000 clones listed, about 96% are singletons. Input material: naive CD4+ T cells sorted from blood. The receptors shown here come from a human donor in good health.

The gene calls are TRBV28 and TRBJ1-2, with D perhaps TRBD1 (5 bases). CDR3 length: 13 residues. The V end lost 6 bases, the J end lost 10 bases, and 18 bases lay between the germline ends. The germline V gene has CDR1 MDHEN and CDR2 SYDVKM. In nucleotides, the CDR3 is TGTGCCAGCAGCTCCCGGGACGCCAGGGACTACACCTTC. Amino acids: CASSSRDARDYTF.

The rearrangement joins TRBV4-1 to TRBJ2-5; TRBD1 matches at 9 bases. J lost 4 bases, V lost 6 bases, and 15 bases had no gene match. The CDR3 is made up of 17 amino acids. Germline-derived CDR1 and CDR2 are MGHRA and YSYEKL. The CDR3 spells CASSYPGQGRGRETQYF. In DNA form, the CDR3 reads TGCGCCAGCAGTTACCCGGGACAGGGTCGGGGGCGAGAGACCCAGTACTTC.

The chain joins TRBV28 to TRBJ1-1; D not resolved. CDR1 and CDR2 (germline): MDHEN, SYDVKM. This CDR3 spans 13 amino acids. V was cut by 6 bases and J by 0 bases, with 8 bases left in between. The CDR3: CASSRTMNTEAFF. Here the CDR3 DNA reads TGTGCCAGCAGCCGAACCATGAACACTGAAGCTTTCTTT.

V usage is TRBV13 and J usage is TRBJ2-1; tentative D call: TRBD2 (6 bases). The CDR3 contains 15 residues. Germline V lookup: CDR1 PRHDT, CDR2 FYEKMQ (reference sequence). V was cut by 4 bases and J by 5 bases, with 15 bases left in between. The CDR3 protein is CASSYPVSGNNEQFF. The DNA for the CDR3 is TGTGCCAGCAGCTACCCGGTTAGCGGAAACAATGAGCAGTTCTTC. Full variable domain (remainder filled in from reference TRBV13 and TRBJ2-1): AAGVIQSPRHLIKEKRETATLKCYPIPRHDTVYWYQQGPGQDPQFLISFYEKMQSDKGSIPDRFSAQQFSDYHSELNMSSLELGDSALYFCASSYPVSGNNEQFFGPGTRLTVL.

The CDR3 DNA reads as TGTGCTAGTGGTTTGGGACTGACACCTAACAATGAGCAGTTCTTC. It translates to CASGLGLTPNNEQFF. This chain connects TRBV12-5 to TRBJ2-1; D is uncertain. Germline V gene sequence: CDR1 LGHNT, CDR2 FRNRAP. CDR3 length equals 15 residues. Trimming shortened V by 1 base and J by 5 bases, and 12 bases separated the two germline ends.

The chain recombines TRBV5-1 with TRBJ2-3; tentative D call: TRBD2 (5 bases). Germline V gene lookup returns CDR1 SGHRS and CDR2 YFSETQ. The CDR3 loop spans 17 amino acids. Trimming cost V 3 bases and J 0 bases, with 17 bases left between them. The CDR3 is CASSSGSSPVSTDTQYF. DNA of the CDR3: TGCGCCAGCAGCTCGGGGAGCAGCCCGGTGAGCACAGATACGCAGTATTTT.

The CDR3 coding sequence is TGTGCCAGTAGTAATATCTTTGGGTTAGCCGGGGAGCTGTTTTTT. Its translation: CASSNIFGLAGELFF. V and J are TRBV19 and TRBJ2-2; unclear D gene. Trimming took off 4 bases at V and 6 bases at J, with 15 bases between the two ends. This CDR3 has 15 residues. Germline values: CDR1 LNHDA, CDR2 SQIVND (reference sequence). The full variable domain, completed using reference TRBV19 and TRBJ2-2, is DGGITQSPKYLFRKEGQNVTLSCEQNLNHDAMYWYRQDPGQGLRLIYYSQIVNDFQKGDIAEGYSVSREKKESFPLTVTSAQKNPTAFYLCASSNIFGLAGELFFGEGSRLTVL.

The chain employs TRBV5-1 and TRBJ2-2, with D hard to call. From germline, CDR1 is SGHRS and CDR2 YFSETQ. V was cut by 0 bases and J by 1 base, with 7 bases left in between. This CDR3 comprises 15 residues. The CDR3 reads CASSLVLGNTGELFF. In DNA, the CDR3 is TGCGCCAGCAGCTTGGTGCTGGGGAACACCGGGGAGCTGTTTTTT.